The 7 T cell receptor beta chains below were found in one sample sequenced in a study of T-cell reconstitution after alpha-beta-depleted transplantation in children. Unique molecular identifiers were incorporated into the prepared TCRbeta library. TCRdb processed the PCR reads anew with MiXCR; each CDR3 protein has one entry. Here the sample spans roughly 23,000 distinct CDR3 sequences, about 11% being singletons. The sample in question was PBMCs from the stem cell graft donor, obtained from the stem cell graft. The receptors stem from a human donor who donated a stem cell graft to a child with chronic granulomatous disease.

In its sample, this clonotype was seen many times. CDR3 protein: CASSLVTNTEAFF. CDR3 sequence (DNA): TGTGCCAGCAGCTTAGTGACTAACACTGAAGCTTTCTTT. The chain employs TRBV7-9 and TRBJ1-1; D uncertain. The germline V gene encodes CDR1 SEHNR and CDR2 FQNEAQ (reference sequence). Deletions cut 1 base from V and 2 bases from J, with 5 bases between. The CDR3 has 13 residues.

The sample holds many counts of this clonotype. This chain joins TRBV20-1 and TRBJ2-2, with D possibly TRBD1 on 5 matching bases. CDR1 is DFQATT, CDR2 SNEGSKA, per germline (reference sequence). The CDR3 contains 13 residues. V was pared by 5 bases and J by 1 base, with 8 bases between. The DNA for the CDR3 is TGCAGTGCTCCCGGACAGAACACCGGGGAGCTGTTTTTT. Its translation: CSAPGQNTGELFF.

This clonotype was recorded many times. This chain uses TRBV12-3 or TRBV12-4 with TRBJ2-1; D unclear. The V gene lost 3 bases and the J gene lost 6 bases, with 9 bases spanning the gap. There are 13 residues in the CDR3. CDR3 protein: CASSFGLGNEQFF. The CDR3 nucleotides read TGTGCCAGCAGTTTTGGCTTAGGCAATGAGCAGTTCTTC.

This clonotype was seen many times. The chain has TRBV24-1 and TRBJ2-2; 12 bases are a match to TRBD1. The CDR3 is 18 amino acids. Germline CDR1 and CDR2: KGHDR and SFDVKD. J was trimmed by 8 bases and V by 1 base; bases with no gene match: 10. The CDR3 DNA sequence: TGTGCCACCAGTGATTTCTCCGGGACAGGGGGCCAGATAGGGGAGCTGTTTTTT. Translating gives CATSDFSGTGGQIGELFF.

This clonotype was observed at least ten times. J is TRBJ1-6 and V is TRBV7-9; TRBD1 matches 7 bases. The CDR3 consists of 17 residues. Trimming cost V 3 bases and J 6 bases; bases outside gene matches: 11. In germline, CDR1 is SEHNR, CDR2 FQNEAQ (reference sequence). Here the CDR3 reads CASSFHDREGLNSPLHF. CDR3 sequence (DNA): TGTGCCAGCAGCTTTCACGACAGGGAGGGACTTAATTCACCCCTCCACTTT. The full variable domain, its missing parts supplied by reference TRBV7-9 and TRBJ1-6, is DTGVSQNPRHKITKRGQNVTFRCDPISEHNRLYWYRQTLGQGPEFLTYFQNEAQLEKSRLLSDRFSAERPKGSFSTLEIQRTEQGDSAMYLCASSFHDREGLNSPLHFGNGTRLTVT.

This clonotype appeared many times. The chain combines TRBV5-1 with TRBJ1-6; no firm D call. The CDR3 has 13 residues. V lost 3 bases to trimming and J lost 4 bases, with 5 bases between them. The germline V gene has CDR1 SGHRS and CDR2 YFSETQ. CDR3 region: CASSSGYNSPLHF. CDR3 coding DNA: TGCGCCAGCAGCTCGGGTTATAATTCACCCCTCCACTTT.

This clonotype has at least ten counts. The chain couples TRBV7-8 to TRBJ2-2; D might be TRBD2 (5 bases). The CDR3 runs 15 residues. Trimming shortened V by 6 bases and J by 5 bases, and 16 bases separated the two germline ends. Germline values: CDR1 SGHVS, CDR2 FQNEAQ. The CDR3 DNA is TGTGCCAGCAGACTAGAGCGAAAGTGGACCGGGGAGCTGTTTTTT. Protein sequence: CASRLERKWTGELFF. Complete variable domain (other parts from reference TRBV7-8 and TRBJ2-2): GAGVSQSPRYKVAKRGQDVALRCDPISGHVSLFWYQQALGQGPEFLTYFQNEAQLDKSGLPSDRFFAERPEGSVSTLKIQRTQQEDSAVYLCASRLERKWTGELFFGEGSRLTVL.